Presented here are 18 T cell receptor beta chains from one specimen sequenced in a study of shared clonotypes between healthy human individuals. As defined, naive CD8 cells were CD45RO-negative and positively selected for CCR7, with terminally differentiated effector memory CD45RA+ cells excluded. Clones were sequenced by immunoSEQ multiplex PCR, and TCRdb holds only the in-frame ones, with some missing. The data show hundreds of thousands of clones, with 96% seen just once and less than 0.25% held by the top ten. Sequencing was performed on naive CD8+ T cells sorted from blood. The receptors stem from a man aged 30-40 years in good health.

The chain combines TRBV7-6 with TRBJ2-3; D uncertain. The germline V gene encodes CDR1 SGHVS and CDR2 FNYEAQ. V lost 0 bases to trimming and J lost 5 bases, with 18 bases between them. The CDR3 spans 17 residues. The CDR3: CASSLASGPTVGDTQYF. The CDR3 coding sequence is TGTGCCAGCAGCTTAGCTAGTGGCCCCACTGTTGGAGATACGCAGTATTTT.

This chain connects TRBV10-3 to TRBJ2-1; D not resolved. CDR3 size: 11 residues. Trimming took off 4 bases at V and 10 bases at J, with 8 bases between the two ends. In germline, CDR1 is ENHRY, CDR2 SYGVKD. The CDR3 reads CAISAGPEQFF. The CDR3 DNA sequence: TGTGCCATCAGTGCCGGACCCGAGCAGTTCTTC.

The rearrangement joins TRBV11-2 to TRBJ2-7, with TRBD1 as a possible D gene (6 bases). V dropped 5 bases and J dropped 3 bases, with 14 bases sitting between them. This CDR3 is built from 14 residues. Per germline, CDR1 SGHAT and CDR2 FQNNGV. DNA of the CDR3: TGTGCCAGCAGCGCATTTACAGGGAGCTACGAGCAGTACTTC. Translated, it gives CASSAFTGSYEQYF. Full variable domain (missing parts from reference TRBV11-2 and TRBJ2-7): EAGVAQSPRYKIIEKRQSVAFWCNPISGHATLYWYQQILGQGPKLLIQFQNNGVVDDSQLPKDRFSAERLKGVDSTLKIQPAKLEDSAVYLCASSAFTGSYEQYFGPGTRLTVT.

This chain connects TRBV7-2 to TRBJ2-7, with 9 bases lining up with TRBD1. Germline CDR1 and CDR2: SGHTA and FQGNSA. CDR3 size: 15 residues. V lost 4 bases, J lost 7 bases, and 11 bases stayed unmatched. CDR3 sequence reads: CASSSGGDREWEQYF. The DNA for the CDR3 is TGTGCCAGCAGCTCCGGTGGGGACAGGGAGTGGGAGCAGTACTTC.

The genes are TRBV19 and TRBJ2-7; D may match TRBD1 or TRBD2 (5 bases each). This CDR3 has 12 amino acids. V was shortened by 11 bases and J by 0 bases, with 11 bases between the two germline ends. Germline V gene sequence: CDR1 LNHDA, CDR2 SQIVND (reference sequence). The CDR3 protein is CAEGRVSYEQYF. Written as DNA, the CDR3 is TGTGCCGAGGGCAGGGTCTCCTACGAGCAGTACTTC.

The chain carries TRBV4-3 and TRBJ1-4; D possibly corresponds to TRBD1 (5 bases). Germline-derived CDR1 and CDR2 are LGHNA and YSLEER. CDR3 size: 15 residues. Deletions cut 1 base from V and 3 bases from J, with 9 bases between. CDR3: CASSQATGPNEKLFF. The CDR3 DNA follows: TGCGCCAGCAGCCAAGCTACGGGACCTAATGAAAAACTGTTTTTT.

The chain combines TRBV28 with TRBJ2-7; 13 nucleotides agree with TRBD2. Germline CDR1 is MDHEN and CDR2 is SYDVKM. V gave up 6 bases and J gave up 1 base; unmatched junction bases: 12. The CDR3 has 18 amino acids. The CDR3 region has the DNA TGTGCCAGCAGGGGACGGACTAGCGGGAGACTGTGGTCCTACGAGCAGTACTTC. As protein: CASRGRTSGRLWSYEQYF.

The chain links TRBV7-9 to TRBJ2-1; D remains ambiguous. Looked up from germline, CDR1 is SEHNR and CDR2 is FQNEAQ (reference sequence). V dropped 3 bases and J dropped 5 bases, with 14 bases sitting between them. The CDR3 has 15 amino acids. The CDR3 protein is CASSFIGSVDNEQFF. The CDR3 region has the DNA TGTGCCAGCAGCTTTATAGGTAGTGTGGACAATGAGCAGTTCTTC.

This clone showed up just once. Other DNA variants within this sample encode the same CDR3. V gene TRBV18 combines with J gene TRBJ2-1; D remains unclear. CDR1 KGHSH and CDR2 LQKENI come from the germline V gene. The CDR3 consists of 11 residues. Trimming stripped 2 bases from V and 8 bases from J, with 4 bases between. Here the CDR3 DNA reads TGTGCCAGCTCACCAGGGGATGAGCAGTTCTTC. Translated, it gives CASSPGDEQFF.

This chain uses TRBV18 with TRBJ2-1, with no clear D. The V gene's germline CDR1 is KGHSH and CDR2 LQKENI. V lost 3 bases and J lost 4, with 16 bases in between. CDR3 length equals 16 residues. In DNA form, the CDR3 reads TGTGCCAGCTCACCGGGGTCTACTGGCAAGTACAATGAGCAGTTCTTC. It is translated as CASSPGSTGKYNEQFF.

The J gene is TRBJ2-7, the V gene TRBV7-9; 7 nucleotides agree with TRBD2. From germline, CDR1 is SEHNR and CDR2 FQNEAQ (reference sequence). The CDR3 has 14 amino acids. V was clipped by 5 bases and J by 7 bases; unmatched bases: 11. CDR3: CASSLREAGGEQYF. CDR3 bases: TGTGCCAGCAGCCTCCGGGAGGCCGGGGGGGAGCAGTACTTC.

The chain couples TRBV5-8 to TRBJ2-7, with 12 bases that match TRBD2. V was pared by 6 bases and J by 4 bases, with 5 bases of the junction left unmatched. Germline CDR1 reads SGHTS; CDR2 reads YDEGEE. This CDR3 comprises 14 residues. The CDR3 protein is CASTTSGGPYEQYF. For the CDR3, the DNA is TGTGCCAGCACGACTAGCGGGGGACCTTACGAGCAGTACTTC. Full variable domain (rest looked up from reference TRBV5-8 and TRBJ2-7): EAGVTQSPTHLIKTRGQQATLRCSPISGHTSVYWYQQALGLGLQFLLWYDEGEERNRGNFPPRFSGRQFPNYSSELNVNALELEDSALYLCASTTSGGPYEQYFGPGTRLTVT.

The chain couples TRBV16 to TRBJ1-1, with 7 bases that match TRBD1. V dropped 0 bases and J dropped 3; count of bases not matched to a gene: 4. CDR3 length equals 15 residues. The germline gives CDR1 KGHSY, CDR2 FQNENV. The CDR3 loop reads CASSQSMRGHTEAFF. CDR3 bases: TGTGCCAGCAGCCAATCGATGAGGGGGCACACTGAAGCTTTCTTT.

V and J are TRBV14 and TRBJ2-7; 9 bases line up with TRBD1. Germline values: CDR1 SGHDN, CDR2 FVKESK. This CDR3 spans 15 amino acids. V lost 4 bases, J lost 4 bases, and 8 bases stayed unmatched. DNA of the CDR3: TGTGCCAGCAGCCTGAGGGGACAGGGTCCTTACGAGCAGTACTTC. It codes for CASSLRGQGPYEQYF.

The chain is built from TRBV7-2 and TRBJ1-3; D is ambiguous. Germline-derived CDR1 and CDR2 are SGHTA and FQGNSA. The length of the CDR3 is 15 residues. Trimming took off 1 base at V and 1 base at J, with 8 bases between the two ends. The CDR3 reads CASSLEQTSGNTIYF. The CDR3 nucleotides are TGTGCCAGCAGCTTAGAACAGACTTCTGGAAACACCATATATTTT.

Comments on this clone: Just one base apart from a much larger clone, this may be a read error. Other DNA sequences in this specimen translate into the identical CDR3. This chain uses TRBV6-5 with TRBJ1-1; D not resolved. CDR1 is MNHEY and CDR2 is SVGAGI in the germline V gene. Trimming took off 3 bases at V and 1 base at J, with 3 bases between the two ends. The CDR3 loop spans 12 amino acids. CDR3 loop: CASSYSNTEAFF. The CDR3 nucleotides read TGTGCCAGCAGTTATTCGAACACTGAAGCTTTCTTT.

The V call is TRBV13, the J call TRBJ1-1; no reliable D call. Germline lookup yields CDR1 PRHDT and CDR2 FYEKMQ (reference sequence). The V and J ends lost 6 bases and 5 bases respectively, with 4 bases between them. The CDR3 sequence is 10 residues long. Here the CDR3 reads CASSSTEAFF. DNA of the CDR3: TGTGCCAGCAGTTCGACTGAAGCTTTCTTT.

The chain combines TRBV6-6 with TRBJ2-7, with 7 bases aligning to TRBD1. Unmatched junction bases numbered 11, after V lost 10 bases and J lost 2 bases. CDR1 and CDR2 from the germline V gene are MNHNY and SVGAGI (reference sequence). The CDR3 is 14 amino acids. CDR3 region: CATARGQRAYEQYF. The DNA of the CDR3 is TGTGCCACCGCCCGGGGACAGCGAGCCTACGAGCAGTACTTC.